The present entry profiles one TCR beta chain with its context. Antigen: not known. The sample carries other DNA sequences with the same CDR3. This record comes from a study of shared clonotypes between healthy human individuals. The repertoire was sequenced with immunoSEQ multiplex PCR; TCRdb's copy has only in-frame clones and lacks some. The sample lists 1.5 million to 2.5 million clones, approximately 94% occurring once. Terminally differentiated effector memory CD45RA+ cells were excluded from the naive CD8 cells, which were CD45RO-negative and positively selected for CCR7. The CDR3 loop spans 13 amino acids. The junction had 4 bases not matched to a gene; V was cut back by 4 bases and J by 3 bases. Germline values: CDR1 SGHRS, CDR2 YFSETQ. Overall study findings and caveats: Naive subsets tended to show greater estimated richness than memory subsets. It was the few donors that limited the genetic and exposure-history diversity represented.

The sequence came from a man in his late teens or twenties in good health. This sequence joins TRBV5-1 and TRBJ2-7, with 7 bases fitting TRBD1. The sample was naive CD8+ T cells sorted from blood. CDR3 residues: CASSTRQGYEQYF. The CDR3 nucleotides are TGCGCCAGCAGCACTAGACAGGGCTACGAGCAGTACTTC.